The sample holds a few counts of the clone carrying this T cell receptor (gamma chain). These data belong to a study of gamma-delta chains in newborns, infants, children. Looking at the study overall: Microbial exposure reportedly drives polyclonal innate γδ T cell expansion after birth.

TCRdb reapplied CATT to the reads. The sample holds roughly 1,700 gamma-chain clones; 9% to 15% are singletons and the top ten take 49%. V shed 5 bases and J 3 bases; nucleotides not matched to a gene: 4. The CDR3 runs to 16 residues. From germline, CDR1 is GITISATS and CDR2 ISYDGTV (reference sequence). The specimen sequenced was blood. The chain joins TRGV9 to TRGJP. The receptor's source is a child who was a newborn, infant or young child, either healthy, febrile or measles-vaccinated (not recorded which). The CDR3 nucleotides read TGTGCCTTGTGGGGCAAGCAAGAGTTGGGCAAAAAAATCAAGGTATTT. Its protein product is CALWGKQELGKKIKVF.